This TCR beta chain was profiled in a study of OX40 agonist ivuxolimab in advanced cancers. About the study as a whole: Ivuxolimab was an agonistic, fully human IgG2 monoclonal antibody directed against OX40 (CD134), a costimulatory receptor. Intravenous ivuxolimab was administered to patients every 2 weeks at six dose levels: 0.01, 0.1, 0.3, 1.5, 3 and 10 mg/kg. Of the 50 to 55 patients in dose escalation, about 19 had hepatocellular carcinoma, some 15 had melanoma, 9 had renal cell carcinoma and 9 had head and neck cancer. A male proportion of about 79% and a mean age of approximately 61 years, ranging from about 23 to 90, were recorded for the dose-escalation cohort. Prior anti-PD-1, anti-PD-L1 or anti-CTLA-4 therapy was permitted, and approximately 42% of dose-escalation patients had received checkpoint inhibitors. Partial responses occurred in three dose-escalation patients, of whom one had hepatocellular carcinoma and two had cutaneous melanoma. Peripheral TCRbeta sequencing was intended to test whether TCR sequence diversity was altered and clonal T-cell expansion was caused by ivuxolimab. The monotherapy dose-escalation portion (N ≈ 55 patients) of the phase I ivuxolimab trial is reported in the paper. Broader findings and caveats from the paper: Which antigens the clonally expanded peripheral T cells were specific for was not determined. Low levels of normalized T-cell clonal expansion were also seen in some nonresponding patients. Clonal expansion of both CD4+ and CD8+ blood T cells was observed from baseline to week 6 at doses 0.1 to 3.0 mg/kg. After ivuxolimab, expanded clones were on average more numerous among CD8+ T cells than among CD4+ T cells. In the 0.1-3.0 mg/kg groups, partial responders were among the patients with the lowest normalized peripheral clonal expansion, particularly in CD8+ T cells.

The trial excluded patients who had a history of autoimmune disease or who were on systemic immunosuppression. Peripheral blood for TCR sequencing was drawn from every dose cohort at baseline, at cycle 4 day 1 and at cycle 7 day 1. Samples came from an open-label, multicenter, first-in-human phase I dose-escalation trial of ivuxolimab. Adults with locally advanced or metastatic melanoma, renal cell, hepatocellular, or head and neck squamous cell carcinoma were enrolled in the trial. Before TCR sequencing, CD4+ T cells and CD8+ T cells from peripheral blood were sorted into separate populations. V is pared back by 10 bases and J by 3 bases, with 20 bases lying between the germline termini. CDR1 ENHRY and CDR2 SYGVKD are derived from the germline V gene. The CDR3 contains 15 residues, cysteine and phenylalanine counted. CDR3 DNA only is kept here, 45 bases in frame from base 1. To sequence the TCRbeta CDR3 region, genomic DNA was isolated from the sorted cells. The immunoSEQ Assay was used to sequence the TCRbeta CDR3 regions. TCRdb took over this immuneACCESS table, retaining in-frame rearrangements with V and J assigned. Such tables are incomplete; in checked studies, under half of the missing clones stem from an unresolved V gene, and the remainder is unexplained. The sample table shows about 16,000 clones, and 86% are seen once. 0.65% to 0.85% of the sample belongs to the ten largest clones.

Note on this clone: The antigen it binds to is not known. No qualities accompany the bases; no much larger clone lies one base away.

The sequence is built from TRBV10-3 and TRBJ2-3; TRBD2 is perhaps the D gene, given 6 matching bases. The receptor's source is an adult with an advanced solid tumor such as melanoma, head and neck, liver or kidney cancer. The sequencing here drew on CD4+ or CD8+ T cells sorted from blood, taken in a trial of the OX40 agonist ivuxolimab. The CDR3 region has the sequence CATRSGGVRTDTQYF. The sequence in DNA is TGTGCCACCAGGTCCGGCGGGGTGAGGACAGATACGCAGTATTTT.